This T cell receptor (beta chain) was captured by sequencing in a study of blood T cells in healthy people across ages. General observations from the study: CMV status of donors was not determined, possibly confounding expanded clonotype changes. Both naive CD4+ cell counts and diversity were greater in long-lived donors than in aged donors.

This clonotype was counted a few times. Its antigen is currently unknown. A second PCR, run for about 7 to 11 cycles, used a sample-barcoded 5' primer plus a J-beta primer mix. Each cDNA was tagged by a template-switch adaptor containing 12 random nucleotides. Using its own MiXCR run on the 5' RACE reads, TCRdb lists one record per CDR3 protein. The data contain 1.6 million or so distinct CDR3 sequences, roughly 30% of them singletons. The donors, aged roughly 6 to 95, were healthy Caucasians from Russia. V was pared by 3 bases and J by 2 bases, with 20 bases between. Germline assignment: CDR1 SGHRS and CDR2 YFSETQ. The CDR3 spans 17 residues.

The gene calls are TRBV5-1 and TRBJ2-5, with TRBD1 as a possible D gene (5 bases). This TCR was recovered from a woman younger than 45 in good health. Sequenced sample: blood. The CDR3 sequence: CASSSGPWLGLQETQYF. The CDR3 DNA reads TGCGCCAGCAGCTCAGGACCATGGTTGGGGCTACAAGAGACCCAGTACTTC.